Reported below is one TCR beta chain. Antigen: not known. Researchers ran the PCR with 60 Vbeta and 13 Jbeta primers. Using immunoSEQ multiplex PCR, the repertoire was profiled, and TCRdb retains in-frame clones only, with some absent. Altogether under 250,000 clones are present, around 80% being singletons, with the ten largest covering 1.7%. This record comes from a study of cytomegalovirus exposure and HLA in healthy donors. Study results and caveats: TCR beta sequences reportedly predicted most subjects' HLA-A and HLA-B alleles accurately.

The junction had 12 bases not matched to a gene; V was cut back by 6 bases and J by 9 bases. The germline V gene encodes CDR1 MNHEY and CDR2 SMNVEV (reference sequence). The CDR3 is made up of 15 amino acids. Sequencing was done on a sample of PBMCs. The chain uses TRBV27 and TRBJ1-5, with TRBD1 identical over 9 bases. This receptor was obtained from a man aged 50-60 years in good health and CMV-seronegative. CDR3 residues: CASRRDRVDLGPQHF. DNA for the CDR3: TGTGCCAGCAGACGGGACAGGGTTGACCTAGGGCCCCAGCATTTT.